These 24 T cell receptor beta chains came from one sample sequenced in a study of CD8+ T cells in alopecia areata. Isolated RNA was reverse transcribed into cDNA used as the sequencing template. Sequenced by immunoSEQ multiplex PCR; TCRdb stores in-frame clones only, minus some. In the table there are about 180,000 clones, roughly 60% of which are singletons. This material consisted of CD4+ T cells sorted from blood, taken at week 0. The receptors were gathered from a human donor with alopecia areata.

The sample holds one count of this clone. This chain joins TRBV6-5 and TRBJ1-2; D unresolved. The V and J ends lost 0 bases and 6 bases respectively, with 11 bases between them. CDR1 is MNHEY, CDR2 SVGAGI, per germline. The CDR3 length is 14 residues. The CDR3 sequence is CASSYSGLEDGYTF. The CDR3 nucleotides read TGTGCCAGCAGTTACTCAGGGTTGGAGGATGGCTACACCTTC.

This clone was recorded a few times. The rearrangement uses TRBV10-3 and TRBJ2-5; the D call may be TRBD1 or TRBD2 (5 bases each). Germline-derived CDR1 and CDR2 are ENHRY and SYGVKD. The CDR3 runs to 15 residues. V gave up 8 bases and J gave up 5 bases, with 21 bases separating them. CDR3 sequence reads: CAIGDGSVARETQYF. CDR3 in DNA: TGTGCCATCGGGGACGGCTCGGTAGCTCGTGAGACCCAGTACTTC.

The CDR3 coding sequence is TGCAGTGGGGCTGCTTATGGCTACACCTTC. Its protein is CSGAAYGYTF. The rearrangement uses TRBV20-1 and TRBJ1-2, with D unresolved. There are 10 residues in the CDR3. Germline V CDR1 and CDR2: DFQATT, SNEGSKA (reference sequence). The V end lost 7 bases, the J end lost 5 bases, and 8 bases lay between the germline ends.

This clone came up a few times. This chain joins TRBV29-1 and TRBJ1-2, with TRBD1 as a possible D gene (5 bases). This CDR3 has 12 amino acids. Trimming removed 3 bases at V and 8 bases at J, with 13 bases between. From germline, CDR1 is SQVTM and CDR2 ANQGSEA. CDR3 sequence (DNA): TGCAGCGTTGACGGGCAGGGCAACGGCTACACCTTC. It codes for CSVDGQGNGYTF.

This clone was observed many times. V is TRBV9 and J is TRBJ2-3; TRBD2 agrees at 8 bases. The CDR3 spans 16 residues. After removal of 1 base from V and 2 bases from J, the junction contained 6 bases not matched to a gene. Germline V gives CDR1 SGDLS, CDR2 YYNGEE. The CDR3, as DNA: TGTGCCAGCAGCGTATTAGCGGGGCTTTTCACAGATACGCAGTATTTT. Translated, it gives CASSVLAGLFTDTQYF.

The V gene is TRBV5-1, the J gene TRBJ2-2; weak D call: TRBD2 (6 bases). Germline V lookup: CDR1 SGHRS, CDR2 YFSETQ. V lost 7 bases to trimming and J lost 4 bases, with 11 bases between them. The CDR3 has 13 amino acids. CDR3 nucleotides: TGCGCCAGCGCCCCGGAGGGCACCGGGGAGCTGTTTTTT. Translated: CASAPEGTGELFF.

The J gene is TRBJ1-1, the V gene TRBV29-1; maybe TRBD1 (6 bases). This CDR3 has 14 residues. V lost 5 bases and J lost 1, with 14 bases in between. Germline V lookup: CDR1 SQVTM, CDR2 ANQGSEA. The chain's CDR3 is CSVLGGIRNTEAFF. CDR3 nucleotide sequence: TGCAGCGTTCTAGGGGGGATTAGGAACACTGAAGCTTTCTTT.

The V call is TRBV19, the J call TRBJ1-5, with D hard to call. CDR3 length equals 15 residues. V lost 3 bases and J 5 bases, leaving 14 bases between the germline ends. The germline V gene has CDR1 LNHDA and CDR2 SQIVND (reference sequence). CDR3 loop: CASSIEVSVYQPQHF. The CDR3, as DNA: TGTGCCAGTAGTATTGAAGTATCAGTTTATCAGCCCCAGCATTTT.

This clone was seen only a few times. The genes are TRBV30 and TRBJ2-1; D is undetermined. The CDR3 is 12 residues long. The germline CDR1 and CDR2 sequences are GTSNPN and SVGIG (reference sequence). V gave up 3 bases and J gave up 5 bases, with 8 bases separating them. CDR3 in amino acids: CAWSYSDNEQFF. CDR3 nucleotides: TGTGCCTGGAGCTATTCGGACAATGAGCAGTTCTTC.

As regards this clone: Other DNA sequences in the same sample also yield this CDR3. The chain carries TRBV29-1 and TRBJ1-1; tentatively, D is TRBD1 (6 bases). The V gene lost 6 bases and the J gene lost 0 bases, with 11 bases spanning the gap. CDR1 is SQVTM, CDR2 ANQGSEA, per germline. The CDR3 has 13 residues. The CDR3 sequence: CSVKGVLNTEAFF. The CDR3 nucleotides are TGCAGCGTGAAGGGGGTACTGAACACTGAAGCTTTCTTT.

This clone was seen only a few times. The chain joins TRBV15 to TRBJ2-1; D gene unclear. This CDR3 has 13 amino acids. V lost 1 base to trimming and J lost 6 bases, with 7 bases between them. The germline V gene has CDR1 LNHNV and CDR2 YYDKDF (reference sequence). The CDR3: CATSRGVGNEQFF. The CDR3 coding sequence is TGTGCCACCAGCAGAGGAGTCGGCAATGAGCAGTTCTTC.

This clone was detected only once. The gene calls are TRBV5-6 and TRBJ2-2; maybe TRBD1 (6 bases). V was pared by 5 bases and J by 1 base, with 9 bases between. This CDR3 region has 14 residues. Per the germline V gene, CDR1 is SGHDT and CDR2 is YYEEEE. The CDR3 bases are TGTGCCAGCAGTGACAGGCAGAACACCGGGGAGCTGTTTTTT. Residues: CASSDRQNTGELFF.

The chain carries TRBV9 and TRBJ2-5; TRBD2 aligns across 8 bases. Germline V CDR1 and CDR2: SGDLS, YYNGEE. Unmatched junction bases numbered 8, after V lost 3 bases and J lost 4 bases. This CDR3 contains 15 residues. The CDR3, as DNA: TGTGCCAGCAGCGCGCGGGGGGACCCGAGAGAGACCCAGTACTTC. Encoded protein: CASSARGDPRETQYF.

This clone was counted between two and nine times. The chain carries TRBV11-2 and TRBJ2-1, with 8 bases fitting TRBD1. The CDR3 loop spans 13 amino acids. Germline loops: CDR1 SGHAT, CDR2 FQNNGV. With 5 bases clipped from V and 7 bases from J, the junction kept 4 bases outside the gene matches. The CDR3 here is CASSRQGRNEQFF. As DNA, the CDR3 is TGTGCCAGCAGCCGACAGGGGAGGAATGAGCAGTTCTTC.

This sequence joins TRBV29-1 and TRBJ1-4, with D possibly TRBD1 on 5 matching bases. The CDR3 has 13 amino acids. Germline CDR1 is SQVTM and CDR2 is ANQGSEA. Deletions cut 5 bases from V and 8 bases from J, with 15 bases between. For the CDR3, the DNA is TGCAGCGTTTCCGGGGGAGGAGGGGAAAAACTGTTTTTT. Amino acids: CSVSGGGGEKLFF.

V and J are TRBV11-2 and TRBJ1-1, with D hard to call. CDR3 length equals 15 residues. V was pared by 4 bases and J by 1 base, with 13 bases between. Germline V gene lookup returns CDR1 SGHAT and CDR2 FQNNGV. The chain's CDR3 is CASSSSTNPNTEAFF. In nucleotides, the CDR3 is TGTGCCAGCAGCTCCTCGACAAACCCGAACACTGAAGCTTTCTTT.

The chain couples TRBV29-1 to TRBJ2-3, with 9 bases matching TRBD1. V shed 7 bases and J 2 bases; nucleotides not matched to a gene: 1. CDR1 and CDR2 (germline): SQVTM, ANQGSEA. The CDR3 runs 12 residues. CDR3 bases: TGCAGCGGGGACAGGGCCACAGATACGCAGTATTTT. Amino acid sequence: CSGDRATDTQYF.

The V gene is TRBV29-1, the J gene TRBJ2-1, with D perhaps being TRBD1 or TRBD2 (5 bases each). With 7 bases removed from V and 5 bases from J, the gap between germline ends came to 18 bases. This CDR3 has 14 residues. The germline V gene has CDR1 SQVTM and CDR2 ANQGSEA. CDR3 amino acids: CSATLGTDNNEQFF. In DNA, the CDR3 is TGCAGCGCTACCCTAGGGACGGACAACAATGAGCAGTTCTTC.

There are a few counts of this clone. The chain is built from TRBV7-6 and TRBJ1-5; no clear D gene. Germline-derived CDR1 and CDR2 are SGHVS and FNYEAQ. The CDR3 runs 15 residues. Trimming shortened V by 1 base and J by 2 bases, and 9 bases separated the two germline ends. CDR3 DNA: TGTGCCAGCAGCTTAGGTGGTTCCGGCAATCAGCCCCAGCATTTT. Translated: CASSLGGSGNQPQHF. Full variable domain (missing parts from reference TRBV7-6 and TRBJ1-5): GAGVSQSPRYKVTKRGQDVALRCDPISGHVSLYWYRQALGQGPEFLTYFNYEAQQDKSGLPNDRFSAERPEGSISTLTIQRTEQRDSAMYRCASSLGGSGNQPQHFGDGTRLSIL.

The CDR3 is CAWTNTGSTEAFF. CDR3 in DNA: TGTGCCTGGACGAATACAGGGAGCACTGAAGCTTTCTTT. This chain connects TRBV30 to TRBJ1-1, with D perhaps matching TRBD1 (6 bases). The CDR3 consists of 13 residues. Germline assignment: CDR1 GTSNPN and CDR2 SVGIG (reference sequence). The V gene lost 4 bases and the J gene lost 4 bases, with 13 bases spanning the gap.

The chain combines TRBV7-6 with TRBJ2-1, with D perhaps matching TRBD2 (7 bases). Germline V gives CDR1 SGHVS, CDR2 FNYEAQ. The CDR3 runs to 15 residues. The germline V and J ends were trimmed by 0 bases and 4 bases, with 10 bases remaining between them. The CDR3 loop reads CASSLAGGPYNEQFF. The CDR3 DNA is TGTGCCAGCAGCTTAGCGGGGGGGCCATACAATGAGCAGTTCTTC. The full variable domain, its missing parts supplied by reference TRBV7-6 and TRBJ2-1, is GAGVSQSPRYKVTKRGQDVALRCDPISGHVSLYWYRQALGQGPEFLTYFNYEAQQDKSGLPNDRFSAERPEGSISTLTIQRTEQRDSAMYRCASSLAGGPYNEQFFGPGTRLTVL.

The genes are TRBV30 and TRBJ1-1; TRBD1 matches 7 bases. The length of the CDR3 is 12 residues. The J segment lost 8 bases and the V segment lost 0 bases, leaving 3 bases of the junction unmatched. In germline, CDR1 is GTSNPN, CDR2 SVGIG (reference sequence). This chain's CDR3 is CAWSVGTVEAFF. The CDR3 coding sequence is TGTGCCTGGAGTGTTGGGACAGTCGAAGCTTTCTTT.

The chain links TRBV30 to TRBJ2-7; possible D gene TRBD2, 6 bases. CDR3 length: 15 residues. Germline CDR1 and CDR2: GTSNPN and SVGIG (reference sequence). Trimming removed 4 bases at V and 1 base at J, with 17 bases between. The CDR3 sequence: CAWTIRSGASYEQYF. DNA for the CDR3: TGTGCCTGGACCATTCGGTCGGGAGCGTCCTACGAGCAGTACTTC.

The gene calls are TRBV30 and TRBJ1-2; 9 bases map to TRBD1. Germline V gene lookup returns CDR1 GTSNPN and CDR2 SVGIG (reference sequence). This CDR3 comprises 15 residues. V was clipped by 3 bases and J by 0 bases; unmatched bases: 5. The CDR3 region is CAWRTYRGPNYGYTF. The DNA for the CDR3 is TGTGCCTGGAGAACTTACAGGGGGCCTAACTATGGCTACACCTTC.